The 10 T cell receptor beta chains listed next were all sequenced from one sample in a study of glioma-infiltrating T cells. Amplification of TCR alpha and beta CDR3 regions from RNA used iRepertoire nested multiplex PCR. In TCRdb, the multiplex PCR reads were re-called with MiXCR into one record per CDR3 protein. The profile shows 110,000 or so distinct CDR3 sequences, 25% of them singletons. Sequenced material: glioma tissue, nonneoplastic brain tissue, or PBMCs (not recorded which). The receptors were sampled from a human donor with low-grade glioma or glioblastoma, undergoing nonglioma brain surgery, or in good health (not recorded which).

The chain carries TRBV6-2 or TRBV6-3 and TRBJ2-5; no firm D call. CDR3 length equals 13 residues. The germline gives CDR1 MNHEY, CDR2 SVGEGT. V gave up 5 bases and J gave up 1 base, with 8 bases separating them. The CDR3 region is CASSRHPQETQYF. The CDR3 DNA reads as TGTGCCAGCAGTCGACATCCCCAAGAGACCCAGTACTTC.

This clonotype was detected only once. The junction and the germline gene differ at one end; a read error may be behind it. The chain uses TRBV6-2 or TRBV6-3 and TRBJ2-7, with TRBD2 as a possible D gene (6 bases). CDR3 size: 14 residues. CDR1 and CDR2 (germline): MNHEY, SVGEGT. The CDR3 sequence: CASSFGTVSYDQYF. The CDR3 DNA reads TGTGCCAGCAGCTTCGGGACTGTTTCCTACGATCAGTACTTC.

This clonotype occurred many times. The chain has TRBV5-1 and TRBJ2-1; TRBD2 might be the D (6 bases). Per the germline V gene, CDR1 is SGHRS and CDR2 is YFSETQ. With 5 bases removed from V and 6 bases from J, the gap between germline ends came to 18 bases. The CDR3 spans 15 residues. DNA for the CDR3: TGCGCCAGCAGTTTAGGGACTCTGGGGACCAATGAGCAGTTCTTC. Its protein is CASSLGTLGTNEQFF. Full variable domain (missing parts from reference TRBV5-1 and TRBJ2-1): KAGVTQTPRYLIKTRGQQVTLSCSPISGHRSVSWYQQTPGQGLQFLFEYFSETQRNKGNFPGRFSGRQFSNSRSEMNVSTLELGDSALYLCASSLGTLGTNEQFFGPGTRLTVL.

This clonotype was recorded at least ten times. The rearrangement joins TRBV7-9 to TRBJ1-2; maybe TRBD1 (6 bases). The CDR3 is made up of 15 amino acids. Trimming took 0 bases from V and 4 from J, leaving 12 bases between them. Germline CDR1 is SEHNR and CDR2 is FQNEAQ (reference sequence). The CDR3 nucleotides are TGTGCCAGCAGCTTAGCGGGGGCGCTCTCCTATGGCTACACCTTC. This sequence encodes CASSLAGALSYGYTF.

This clonotype was seen at least ten times. The CDR3 DNA reads TGTGCCAGCAGTTGGACTAGCGGAAATTACGAGCAGTACTTC. Amino acid sequence: CASSWTSGNYEQYF. The chain links TRBV27 to TRBJ2-7; 10 positions match TRBD2. There are 14 residues in the CDR3. J lost 4 bases, V lost 4 bases, and 4 bases had no gene match. Germline CDR1 reads MNHEY; CDR2 reads SMNVEV (reference sequence).

Remarks on this clonotype: The CDR3 does not end in the conserved phenylalanine or tryptophan, so this is likely a read error. CDR3 nucleotides: TGTGCCAGCAGTTTGGAAGCGGGGGGATACAATGAGCAGTTCCTC. This encodes CASSLEAGGYNEQFL. This rearrangement joins TRBV12-3 or TRBV12-4 to TRBJ2-1, with 9 bases matching TRBD2. This CDR3 region has 15 residues. With 3 bases clipped from V and 4 bases from J, the junction kept 4 bases outside the gene matches.

In this sample, this clonotype turned up a few times. The chain uses TRBV12-3 or TRBV12-4 and TRBJ2-1; 7 positions agree with TRBD2. After removal of 1 base from V and 9 bases from J, the junction contained 3 bases not matched to a gene. The CDR3 runs 13 residues. The CDR3 sequence: CASSLGGGGEQFF. The DNA for the CDR3 is TGTGCCAGCAGTTTAGGGGGGGGTGGTGAGCAGTTCTTC.

A note on this clonotype: Possible read error: a much larger clone is one base away. The V and J genes are TRBV29-1 and TRBJ2-1; 8 nucleotides match TRBD1. Germline CDR1 is SQVTM and CDR2 is ANQGSEA. After removal of 5 bases from V and 10 bases from J, the junction contained 10 bases not matched to a gene. This CDR3 is built from 13 residues. Here the CDR3 reads CSVQRTGSYEQFF. The CDR3 nucleotides read TGCAGCGTTCAACGGACAGGGAGCTACGAGCAGTTCTTC.

This clonotype came up many times. The V and J genes are TRBV4-1 and TRBJ1-5; tentative D call: TRBD1 (6 bases). Trimming left V 4 bases short and J 4 bases short, with 17 bases between. Germline assignment: CDR1 MGHRA and CDR2 YSYEKL. The CDR3 runs 16 residues. CDR3 sequence: CASSLSPGGWNQPQHF. In nucleotides, the CDR3 is TGCGCCAGCAGCCTAAGCCCCGGGGGCTGGAATCAGCCCCAGCATTTT.

This chain's CDR3 is CASSSDASTGELFF. The DNA for the CDR3 is TGCGCCAGCAGCTCGGACGCGAGCACCGGGGAGCTGTTTTTT. The gene calls are TRBV5-1 and TRBJ2-2; the D is unclear. Trimming took 3 bases from V and 4 from J, leaving 10 bases between them. Germline V lookup: CDR1 SGHRS, CDR2 YFSETQ. CDR3 length: 14 residues.